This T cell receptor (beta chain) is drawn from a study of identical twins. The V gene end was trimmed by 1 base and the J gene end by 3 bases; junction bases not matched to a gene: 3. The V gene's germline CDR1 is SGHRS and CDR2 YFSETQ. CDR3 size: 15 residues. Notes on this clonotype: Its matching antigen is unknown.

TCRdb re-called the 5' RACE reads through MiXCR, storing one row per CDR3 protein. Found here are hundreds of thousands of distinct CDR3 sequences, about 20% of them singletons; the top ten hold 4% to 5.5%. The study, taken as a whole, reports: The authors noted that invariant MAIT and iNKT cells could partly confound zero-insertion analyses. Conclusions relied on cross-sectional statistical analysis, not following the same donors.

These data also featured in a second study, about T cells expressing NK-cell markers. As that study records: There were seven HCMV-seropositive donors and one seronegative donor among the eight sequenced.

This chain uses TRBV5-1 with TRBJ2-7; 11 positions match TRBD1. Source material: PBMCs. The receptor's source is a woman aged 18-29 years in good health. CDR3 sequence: CASSLMDRGLYEQYF. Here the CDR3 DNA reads TGCGCCAGCAGCTTGATGGACAGGGGGCTCTACGAGCAGTACTTC.